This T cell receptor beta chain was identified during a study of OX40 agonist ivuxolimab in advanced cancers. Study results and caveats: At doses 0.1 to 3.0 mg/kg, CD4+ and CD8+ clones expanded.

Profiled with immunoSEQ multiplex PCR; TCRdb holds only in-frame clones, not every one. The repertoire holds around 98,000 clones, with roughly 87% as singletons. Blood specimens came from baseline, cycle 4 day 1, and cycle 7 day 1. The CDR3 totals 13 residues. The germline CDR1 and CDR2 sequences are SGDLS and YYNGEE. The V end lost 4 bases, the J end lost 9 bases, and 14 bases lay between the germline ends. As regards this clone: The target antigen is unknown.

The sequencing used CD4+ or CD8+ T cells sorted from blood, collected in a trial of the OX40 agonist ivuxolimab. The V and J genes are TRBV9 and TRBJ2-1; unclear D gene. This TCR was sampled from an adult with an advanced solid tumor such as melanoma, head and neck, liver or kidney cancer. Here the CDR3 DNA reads TGTGCCAGCAGCTCTATAAATAGTCTTGAGCAGTTCTTC. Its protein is CASSSINSLEQFF.